This T cell receptor (beta chain) was documented in a study of T cell changes during pregnancy in multiple sclerosis. This CDR3 has 14 amino acids. CDR1 and CDR2 from the germline V gene are MGHRA and YSYEKL. V was clipped by 2 bases and J by 5 bases, with 7 bases between them. Some clones are missing from TCRdb's copy, which holds only in-frame ones; the method was immunoSEQ multiplex PCR. This sample has around 71,000 clones; over 85% occur once, and the top ten carry 1.2%. This sequence joins TRBV4-1 and TRBJ1-6; D is perhaps TRBD1 (5 bases). This specimen consisted of peripheral blood, obtained in the third trimester of pregnancy. This TCR derives from a female donor with multiple sclerosis, enrolled in a pregnancy study. CDR3: CASSQLGDNSPLHF. As DNA, the CDR3 is TGCGCCAGCAGCCAATTAGGGGATAATTCACCCCTCCACTTT.